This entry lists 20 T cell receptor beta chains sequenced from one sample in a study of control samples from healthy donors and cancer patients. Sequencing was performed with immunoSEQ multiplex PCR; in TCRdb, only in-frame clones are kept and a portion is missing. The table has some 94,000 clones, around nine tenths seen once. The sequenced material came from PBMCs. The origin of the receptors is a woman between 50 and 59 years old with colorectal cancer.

In nucleotides, the CDR3 is TGTGCCAGCAGCCAGGACACCTTCGGAGAGCTGTTTTTT. Residues: CASSQDTFGELFF. The chain links TRBV12-3 or TRBV12-4 to TRBJ2-2, with D perhaps matching TRBD1 (5 bases). This CDR3 is built from 13 residues. V lost 6 bases, J lost 11 bases, and 16 bases lay in between.

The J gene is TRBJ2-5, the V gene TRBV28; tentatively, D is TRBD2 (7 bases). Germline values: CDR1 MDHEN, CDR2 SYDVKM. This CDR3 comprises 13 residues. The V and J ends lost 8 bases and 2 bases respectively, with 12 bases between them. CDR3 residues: CASSRGGQETQYF. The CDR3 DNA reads TGTGCCAGCTCGAGGGGGGGTCAAGAGACCCAGTACTTC.

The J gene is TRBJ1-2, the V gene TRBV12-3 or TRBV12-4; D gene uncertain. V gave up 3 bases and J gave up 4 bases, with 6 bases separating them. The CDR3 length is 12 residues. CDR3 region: CASSLAAYGYTF. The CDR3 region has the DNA TGTGCCAGCAGTTTGGCCGCCTATGGCTACACCTTC.

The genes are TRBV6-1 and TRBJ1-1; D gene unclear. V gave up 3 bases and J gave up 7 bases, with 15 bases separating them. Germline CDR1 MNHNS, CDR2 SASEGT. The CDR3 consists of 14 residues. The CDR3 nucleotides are TGTGCCAGCAGTGAGGTAGACCCAACTATTGAAGCTTTCTTT. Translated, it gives CASSEVDPTIEAFF.

The CDR3 here is CASSPTLSYNEQFF. CDR3 bases: TGTGCCAGCAGCCCGACGCTCAGCTACAATGAGCAGTTCTTC. The chain couples TRBV7-2 to TRBJ2-1, with D uncertain. V lost 5 bases, J lost 3 bases, and 11 bases lay in between. Germline V lookup: CDR1 SGHTA, CDR2 FQGNSA. CDR3 length equals 14 residues.

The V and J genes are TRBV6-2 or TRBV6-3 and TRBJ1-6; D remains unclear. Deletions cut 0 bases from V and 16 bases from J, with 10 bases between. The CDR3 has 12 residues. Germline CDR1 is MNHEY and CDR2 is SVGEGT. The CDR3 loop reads CASSYSIQTLHF. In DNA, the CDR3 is TGTGCCAGCAGTTACTCGATCCAGACTCTCCACTTT.

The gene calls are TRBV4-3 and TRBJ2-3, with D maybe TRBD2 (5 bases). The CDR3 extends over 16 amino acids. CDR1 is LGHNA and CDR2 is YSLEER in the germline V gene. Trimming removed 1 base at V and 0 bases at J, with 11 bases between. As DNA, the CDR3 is TGCGCCAGCAGCCAAGGAGGGAGTTTAAGCACAGATACGCAGTATTTT. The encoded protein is CASSQGGSLSTDTQYF.

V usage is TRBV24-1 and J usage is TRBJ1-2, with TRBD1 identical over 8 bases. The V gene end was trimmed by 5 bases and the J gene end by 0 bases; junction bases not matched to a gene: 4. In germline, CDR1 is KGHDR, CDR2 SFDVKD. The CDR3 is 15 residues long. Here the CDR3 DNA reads TGTGCCACCAGTGCTGGGACAGGTGCTAACTATGGCTACACCTTC. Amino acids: CATSAGTGANYGYTF.

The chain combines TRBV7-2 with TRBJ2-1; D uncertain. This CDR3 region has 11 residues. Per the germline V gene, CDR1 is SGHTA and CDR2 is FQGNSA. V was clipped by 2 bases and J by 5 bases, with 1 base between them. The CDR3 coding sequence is TGTGCCAGCAGCTTACACAATGAGCAGTTCTTC. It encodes CASSLHNEQFF.

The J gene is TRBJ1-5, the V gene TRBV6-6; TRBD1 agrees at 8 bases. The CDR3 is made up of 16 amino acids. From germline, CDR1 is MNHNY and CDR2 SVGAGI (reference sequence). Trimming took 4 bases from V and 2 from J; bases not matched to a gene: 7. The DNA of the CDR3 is TGTGCCAGCAGTTCCCAGGGACAGGTCGGCAATCAGCCCCAGCATTTT. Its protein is CASSSQGQVGNQPQHF.

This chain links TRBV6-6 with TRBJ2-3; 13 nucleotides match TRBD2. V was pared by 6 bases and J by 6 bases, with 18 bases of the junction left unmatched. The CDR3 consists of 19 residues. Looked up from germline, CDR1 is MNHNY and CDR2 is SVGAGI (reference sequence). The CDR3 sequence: CASSRLAGGLGAHTDTQYF. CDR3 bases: TGTGCCAGCAGCCGACTAGCGGGGGGCCTAGGGGCACACACCGATACGCAGTATTTT.

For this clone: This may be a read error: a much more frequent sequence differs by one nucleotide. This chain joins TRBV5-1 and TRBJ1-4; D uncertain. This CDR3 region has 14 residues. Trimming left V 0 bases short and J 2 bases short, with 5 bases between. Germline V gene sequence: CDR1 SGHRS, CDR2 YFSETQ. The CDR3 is CASSLGQTNEKLFF. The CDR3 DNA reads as TGCGCCAGCAGCTTGGGGCAGACTAATGAAAAACTGTTTTTT.

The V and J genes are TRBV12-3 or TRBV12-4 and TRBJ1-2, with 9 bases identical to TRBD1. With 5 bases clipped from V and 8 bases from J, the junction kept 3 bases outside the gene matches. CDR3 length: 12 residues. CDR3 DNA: TGTGCCAGCAGTGGACAGGGGTACGGCTACACCTTC. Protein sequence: CASSGQGYGYTF.

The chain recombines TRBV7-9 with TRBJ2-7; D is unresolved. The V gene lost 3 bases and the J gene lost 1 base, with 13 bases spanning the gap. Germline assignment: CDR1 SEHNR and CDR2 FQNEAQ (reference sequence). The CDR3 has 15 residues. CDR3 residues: CASSFETLTSYEQYV. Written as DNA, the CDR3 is TGTGCCAGCAGCTTCGAGACACTGACTTCCTACGAGCAGTACGTC.

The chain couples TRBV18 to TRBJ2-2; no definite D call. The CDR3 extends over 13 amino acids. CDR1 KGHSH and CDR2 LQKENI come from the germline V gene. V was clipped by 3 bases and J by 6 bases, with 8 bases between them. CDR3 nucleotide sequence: TGTGCCAGCTCACCTCTGGCGCCCGGGGAGCTGTTTTTT. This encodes CASSPLAPGELFF.

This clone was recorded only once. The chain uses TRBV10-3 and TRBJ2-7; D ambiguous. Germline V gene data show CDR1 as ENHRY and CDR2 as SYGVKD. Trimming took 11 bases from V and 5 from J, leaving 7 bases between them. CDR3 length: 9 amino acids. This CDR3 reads CAPSDEQYV. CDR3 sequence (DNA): TGTGCCCCGTCGGACGAGCAGTACGTC.

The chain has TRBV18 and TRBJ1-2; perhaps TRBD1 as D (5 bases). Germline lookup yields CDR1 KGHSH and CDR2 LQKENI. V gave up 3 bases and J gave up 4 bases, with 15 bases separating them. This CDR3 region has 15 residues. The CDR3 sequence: CASSPADGASYGYTF. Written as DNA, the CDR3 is TGTGCCAGCTCACCCGCCGACGGGGCTAGCTATGGCTACACCTTC.

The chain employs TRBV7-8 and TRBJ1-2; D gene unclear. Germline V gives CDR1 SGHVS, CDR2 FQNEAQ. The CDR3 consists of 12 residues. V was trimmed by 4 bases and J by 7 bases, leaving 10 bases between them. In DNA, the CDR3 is TGTGCCAGCAGCTCCGGCCAGTTTGGCTACACCTTC. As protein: CASSSGQFGYTF.

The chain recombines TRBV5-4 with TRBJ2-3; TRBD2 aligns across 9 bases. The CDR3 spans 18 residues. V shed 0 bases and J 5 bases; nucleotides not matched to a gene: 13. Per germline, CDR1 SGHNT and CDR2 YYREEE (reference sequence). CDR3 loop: CASSLAPASGARGDTQYF. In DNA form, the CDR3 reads TGTGCCAGCAGCTTGGCCCCGGCTAGCGGGGCTCGGGGAGATACGCAGTATTTT.

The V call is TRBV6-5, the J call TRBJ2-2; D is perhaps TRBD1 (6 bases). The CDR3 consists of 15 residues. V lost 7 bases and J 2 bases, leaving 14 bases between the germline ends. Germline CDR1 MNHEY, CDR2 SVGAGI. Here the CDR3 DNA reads TGTGCCAGCACCCCAAGACAGGCTAACACCGGGGAGCTGTTTTTT. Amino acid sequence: CASTPRQANTGELFF.